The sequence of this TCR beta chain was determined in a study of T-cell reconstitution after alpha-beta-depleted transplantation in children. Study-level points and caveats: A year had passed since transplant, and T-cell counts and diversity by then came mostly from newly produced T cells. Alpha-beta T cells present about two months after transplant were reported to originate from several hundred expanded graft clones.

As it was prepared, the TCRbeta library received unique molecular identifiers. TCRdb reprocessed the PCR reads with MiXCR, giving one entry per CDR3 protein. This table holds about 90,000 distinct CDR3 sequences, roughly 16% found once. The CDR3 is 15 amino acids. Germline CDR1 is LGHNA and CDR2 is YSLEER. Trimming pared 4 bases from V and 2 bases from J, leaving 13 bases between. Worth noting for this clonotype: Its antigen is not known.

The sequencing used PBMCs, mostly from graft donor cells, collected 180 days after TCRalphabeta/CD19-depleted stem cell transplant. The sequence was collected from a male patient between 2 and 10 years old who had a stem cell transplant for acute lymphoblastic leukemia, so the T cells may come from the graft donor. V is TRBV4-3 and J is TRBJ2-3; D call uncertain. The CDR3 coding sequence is TGCGCCAGCAGCCTCGGTCGTTTAGACACAGATACGCAGTATTTT. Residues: CASSLGRLDTDTQYF.